Listed here are 12 T cell receptor beta chains from one sample, sequenced in a study of cytomegalovirus exposure and HLA in healthy donors. 13 Jbeta primers and 60 Vbeta primers were used for the PCR. Repertoires were generated with immunoSEQ multiplex PCR, while TCRdb's copy carries only in-frame clones and drops some. Here the sample spans approximately 95,000 clones, nearly 80% being singletons. Sequenced: PBMCs. The receptors originated from a woman aged 40 to 49 in good health and CMV-seropositive.

In DNA form, the CDR3 reads TGTGCCAGCAGTTTAATGTGGGGGCAGGGCACTGAAGCTTTCTTT. It encodes CASSLMWGQGTEAFF. The chain recombines TRBV27 with TRBJ1-1; a possible D gene is TRBD1 (6 bases). CDR3 length: 15 amino acids. The germline V and J ends were trimmed by 2 bases and 4 bases, with 14 bases remaining between them. Germline loops: CDR1 MNHEY, CDR2 SMNVEV (reference sequence).

The V and J genes are TRBV6-5 and TRBJ2-7; 10 positions agree with TRBD1. Germline CDR1 reads MNHEY; CDR2 reads SVGAGI. The CDR3 contains 15 residues. J lost 5 bases, V lost 5 bases, and 9 bases had no gene match. The CDR3 DNA is TGTGCCAGCAGTAGCCCGGGACAGGGGCTCAACGAGCAGTACTTC. Amino acids: CASSSPGQGLNEQYF.

This chain joins TRBV11-3 and TRBJ2-1; D is perhaps TRBD2 (5 bases). V lost 6 bases to trimming and J lost 0 bases, with 15 bases between them. Germline V gives CDR1 SGHNT, CDR2 YENEEA. This CDR3 has 16 residues. The CDR3 is CASSPLGLGSYNEQFF. As DNA, the CDR3 is TGTGCCAGCAGTCCTCTAGGACTTGGCTCCTACAATGAGCAGTTCTTC.

The chain links TRBV5-4 to TRBJ2-7, with 16 bases fitting TRBD2. CDR1 and CDR2 from the germline V gene are SGHNT and YYREEE (reference sequence). The CDR3 sequence is 16 residues long. V was pared by 3 bases and J by 6 bases, with 6 bases of the junction left unmatched. The CDR3 DNA sequence: TGTGCCAGCAGCTCGGGACTAGCGGGAGGGCCGGCCGAGCAGTACTTC. Translating gives CASSSGLAGGPAEQYF.

The gene calls are TRBV4-2 and TRBJ2-1; 9 bases agree with TRBD2. The CDR3 totals 16 residues. Germline lookup yields CDR1 LGHNA and CDR2 YNFKEQ. V gave up 0 bases and J gave up 5 bases; unmatched junction bases: 5. CDR3 loop: CASSQDIAGANNEQFF. CDR3 nucleotide sequence: TGTGCCAGCAGCCAAGATATAGCGGGAGCTAACAATGAGCAGTTCTTC.

The chain employs TRBV7-6 and TRBJ2-1, with D possibly TRBD1 on 5 matching bases. The V and J ends lost 2 bases and 5 bases respectively, with 10 bases between them. The CDR3 covers 14 residues. Germline V gene sequence: CDR1 SGHVS, CDR2 FNYEAQ. The DNA for the CDR3 is TGTGCCAGCAGCTTATGGGGCGCAAACAATGAGCAGTTCTTC. It encodes CASSLWGANNEQFF.

The rearrangement uses TRBV7-9 and TRBJ2-6; D not resolved. CDR1 is SEHNR and CDR2 is FQNEAQ in the germline V gene (reference sequence). This CDR3 has 12 residues. The V gene lost 6 bases and the J gene lost 3 bases, with 3 bases spanning the gap. As DNA, the CDR3 is TGTGCCAGCAGTCTTGGGGCCAACGTCCTGACTTTC. Residues: CASSLGANVLTF.

The CDR3 DNA follows: TGTGCCAGCAGTGACATTTGGGGACTACTTACCAACCAGGCCTCCTACAATGAGCAGTTCTTC. As protein: CASSDIWGLLTNQASYNEQFF. The chain is built from TRBV6-4 and TRBJ2-1, with TRBD2 matching 7 bases. The CDR3 covers 21 residues. V trimming: 2 bases; J trimming: 0 bases; junction bases outside the gene matches: 19. The germline gives CDR1 MRHNA, CDR2 SNTAGT.

This clone was recorded a few times. The rearrangement joins TRBV6-5 to TRBJ2-3; TRBD2 aligns across 8 bases. The CDR3 sequence is 16 residues long. From germline, CDR1 is MNHEY and CDR2 SVGAGI. Germline trimming cut 2 bases from V and 3 bases from J; bases unmatched to any gene: 7. The CDR3 DNA follows: TGTGCCAGCAGTTACGGTCGCTCTAGCGGGACAGATACGCAGTATTTT. Its translation: CASSYGRSSGTDTQYF.

To note about this clone: This same CDR3 is encoded by further DNA sequences in the sample. The chain links TRBV4-2 to TRBJ2-7, with 9 bases fitting TRBD2. The V gene's germline CDR1 is LGHNA and CDR2 YNFKEQ. The CDR3 runs 17 residues. V lost 0 bases and J lost 0; bases outside the gene matches: 6. The CDR3 region is CASSQEVLAGRSYEQYF. The CDR3 DNA follows: TGTGCCAGCAGCCAAGAGGTACTAGCGGGCCGCTCCTACGAGCAGTACTTC.

Notes on this clone: Germline is not matched at one junction end, which may reflect a read error. V usage is TRBV7-9 and J usage is TRBJ2-1; the match to TRBD2 covers 10 bases. Germline V gene lookup returns CDR1 SEHNR and CDR2 FQNEAQ (reference sequence). This CDR3 is 15 amino acids long. The CDR3 DNA reads TGTTCCAGCAGCTTGGGGACTAGCGCGAACAATGAGCAGTTCTTC. It translates to CSSSLGTSANNEQFF.

The chain links TRBV12-5 to TRBJ1-2; D perhaps matches TRBD1 (5 bases). The CDR3 covers 16 residues. The germline CDR1 and CDR2 sequences are LGHNT and FRNRAP. V was clipped by 0 bases and J by 2 bases, with 13 bases between them. CDR3 in DNA: TGTGCTAGTGGTTTGGTAAAAGGCAGGGCCAACTATGGCTACACCTTC. Protein: CASGLVKGRANYGYTF. The full variable domain, rest sourced from reference TRBV12-5 and TRBJ1-2, is DARVTQTPRHKVTEMGQEVTMRCQPILGHNTVFWYRQTMMQGLELLAYFRNRAPLDDSGMPKDRFSAEMPDATLATLKIQPSEPRDSAVYFCASGLVKGRANYGYTFGSGTRLTVV.